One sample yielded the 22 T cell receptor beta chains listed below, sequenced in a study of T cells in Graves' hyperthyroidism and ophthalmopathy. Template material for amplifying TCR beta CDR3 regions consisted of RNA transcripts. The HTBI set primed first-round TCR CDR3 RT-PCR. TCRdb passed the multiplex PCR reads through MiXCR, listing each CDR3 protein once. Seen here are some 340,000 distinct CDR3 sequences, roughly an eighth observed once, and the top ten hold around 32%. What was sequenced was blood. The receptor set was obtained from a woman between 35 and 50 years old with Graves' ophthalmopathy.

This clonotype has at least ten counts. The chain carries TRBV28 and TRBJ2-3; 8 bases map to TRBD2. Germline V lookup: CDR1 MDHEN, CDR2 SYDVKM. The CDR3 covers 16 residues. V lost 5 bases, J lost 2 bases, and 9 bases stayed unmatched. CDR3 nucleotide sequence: TGTGCCAGCAGTCCCCCCTACGGGAGGGCCACAGATACGCAGTATTTT. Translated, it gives CASSPPYGRATDTQYF.

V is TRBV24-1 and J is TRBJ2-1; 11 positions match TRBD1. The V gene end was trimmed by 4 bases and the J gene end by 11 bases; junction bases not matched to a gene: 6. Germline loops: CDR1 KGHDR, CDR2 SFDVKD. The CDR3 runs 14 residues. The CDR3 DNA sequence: TGTGCCACCAGTGACGGACAGGGGGCCCGGAAGCAGTTCTTC. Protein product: CATSDGQGARKQFF.

The CDR3 here is CSARGLYAPTKMGLYEQYF. Written as DNA, the CDR3 is TGCAGTGCTAGAGGACTCTATGCCCCCACGAAGATGGGGCTATACGAGCAGTACTTC. The rearrangement joins TRBV20-1 to TRBJ2-7, with D maybe TRBD1 (5 bases). The CDR3 is 19 amino acids. Germline values: CDR1 DFQATT, CDR2 SNEGSKA (reference sequence). With 1 base removed from V and 4 bases from J, the gap between germline ends came to 29 bases.

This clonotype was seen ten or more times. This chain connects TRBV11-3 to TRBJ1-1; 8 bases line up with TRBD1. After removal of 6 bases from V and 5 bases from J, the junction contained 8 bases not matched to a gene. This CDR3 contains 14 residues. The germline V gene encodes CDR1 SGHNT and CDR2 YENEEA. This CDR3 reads CASSPGGQRTEAFF. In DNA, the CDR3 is TGTGCCAGCAGTCCAGGGGGCCAGCGGACTGAAGCTTTCTTT.

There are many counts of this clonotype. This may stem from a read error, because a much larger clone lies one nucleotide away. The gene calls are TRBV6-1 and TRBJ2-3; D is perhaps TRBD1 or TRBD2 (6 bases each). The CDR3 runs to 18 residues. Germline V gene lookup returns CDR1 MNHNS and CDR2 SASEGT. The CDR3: CASGDPFTSFRQAVTQYF. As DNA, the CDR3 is TGTGCCAGCGGTGACCCCTTCACTAGCTTTCGACAGGCGGTTACGCAGTATTTT.

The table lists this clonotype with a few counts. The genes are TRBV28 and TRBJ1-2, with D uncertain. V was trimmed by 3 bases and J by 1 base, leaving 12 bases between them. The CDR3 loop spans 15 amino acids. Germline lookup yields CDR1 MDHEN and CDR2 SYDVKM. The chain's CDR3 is CASSFRPPINYGYTF. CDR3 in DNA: TGTGCCAGCAGTTTTCGCCCCCCTATTAACTATGGCTACACCTTC.

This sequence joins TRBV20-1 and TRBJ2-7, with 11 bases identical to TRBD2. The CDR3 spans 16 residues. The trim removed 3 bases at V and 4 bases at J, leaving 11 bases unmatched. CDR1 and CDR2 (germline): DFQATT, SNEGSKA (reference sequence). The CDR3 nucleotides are TGCAGTGCTAGGGGTCGACTAGCGGGATCGGAGTACGAGCAGTACTTC. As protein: CSARGRLAGSEYEQYF.

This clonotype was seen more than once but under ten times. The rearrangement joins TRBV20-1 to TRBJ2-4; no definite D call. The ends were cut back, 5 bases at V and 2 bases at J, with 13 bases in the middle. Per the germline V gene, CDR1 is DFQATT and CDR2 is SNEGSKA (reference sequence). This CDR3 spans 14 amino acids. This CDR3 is CSAATPRTKNIQYF. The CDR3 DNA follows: TGCAGTGCTGCCACCCCACGGACCAAAAACATTCAGTACTTC.

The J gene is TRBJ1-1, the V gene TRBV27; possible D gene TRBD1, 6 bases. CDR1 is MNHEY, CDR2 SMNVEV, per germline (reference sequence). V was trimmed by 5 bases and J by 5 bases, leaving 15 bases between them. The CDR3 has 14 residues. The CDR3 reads CASSPGQGRTEAFF. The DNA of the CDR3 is TGTGCCAGCAGTCCTGGCCAGGGGAGGACTGAAGCTTTCTTT.

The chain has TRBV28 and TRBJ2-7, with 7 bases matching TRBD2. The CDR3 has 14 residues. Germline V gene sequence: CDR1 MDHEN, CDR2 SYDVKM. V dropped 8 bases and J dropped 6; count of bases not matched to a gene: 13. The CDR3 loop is CASFRGLDDREQYF. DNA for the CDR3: TGTGCCAGCTTCCGAGGACTAGATGATCGCGAGCAGTACTTC.

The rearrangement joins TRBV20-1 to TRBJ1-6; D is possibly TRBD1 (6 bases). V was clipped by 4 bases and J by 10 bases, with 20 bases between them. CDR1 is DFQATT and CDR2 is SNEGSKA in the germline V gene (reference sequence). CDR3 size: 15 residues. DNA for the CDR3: TGCAGTGCTATTCTCCAACAGGGAGGGGGGTCACCCCTCCACTTT. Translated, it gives CSAILQQGGGSPLHF.

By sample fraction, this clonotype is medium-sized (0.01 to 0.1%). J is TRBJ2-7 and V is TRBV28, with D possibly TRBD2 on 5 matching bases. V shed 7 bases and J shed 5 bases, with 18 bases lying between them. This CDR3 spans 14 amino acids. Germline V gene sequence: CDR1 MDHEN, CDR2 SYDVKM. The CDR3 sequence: CASTQRGFLNEQYF. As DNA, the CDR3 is TGTGCCAGCACCCAACGGGGTTTTTTAAACGAGCAGTACTTC. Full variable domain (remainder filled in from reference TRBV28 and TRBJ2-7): DVKVTQSSRYLVKRTGEKVFLECVQDMDHENMFWYRQDPGLGLRLIYFSYDVKMKEKGDIPEGYSVSREKKERFSLILESASTNQTSMYLCASTQRGFLNEQYFGPGTRLTVT.

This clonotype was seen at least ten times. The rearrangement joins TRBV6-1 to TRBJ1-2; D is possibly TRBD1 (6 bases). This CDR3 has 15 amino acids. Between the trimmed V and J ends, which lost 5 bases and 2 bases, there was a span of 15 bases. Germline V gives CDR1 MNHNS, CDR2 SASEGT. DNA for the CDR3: TGTGCCAGCAGTCCGGAGGGGGGGAAGAACTATGGCTACACCTTC. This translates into CASSPEGGKNYGYTF.

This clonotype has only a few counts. The chain's CDR3 is CASSSNSREGTQYF. The DNA of the CDR3 is TGTGCCAGCAGTTCGAATTCCCGGGAGGGGACCCAGTACTTC. The rearrangement uses TRBV28 and TRBJ2-5, with TRBD2 matching over 8 bases. CDR1 MDHEN and CDR2 SYDVKM come from the germline V gene. The V and J ends lost 4 bases and 7 bases, in that order; junction bases with no gene match: 8. The CDR3 spans 14 residues.

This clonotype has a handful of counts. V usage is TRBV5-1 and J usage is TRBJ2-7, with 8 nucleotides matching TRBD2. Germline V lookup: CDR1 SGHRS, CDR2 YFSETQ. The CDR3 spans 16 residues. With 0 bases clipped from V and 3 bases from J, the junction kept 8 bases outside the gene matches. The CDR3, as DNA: TGCGCCAGCAGCTTGGAACGGGGGGGGTCCTACTACGAGCAGTACTTC. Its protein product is CASSLERGGSYYEQYF.

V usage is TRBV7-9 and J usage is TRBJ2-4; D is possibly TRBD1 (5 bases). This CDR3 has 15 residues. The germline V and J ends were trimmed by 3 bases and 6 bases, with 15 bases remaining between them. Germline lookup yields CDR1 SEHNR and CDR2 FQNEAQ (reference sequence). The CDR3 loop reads CASSFNQGRRNIQYF. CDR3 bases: TGTGCCAGCAGCTTTAATCAGGGAAGGCGAAACATTCAGTACTTC.

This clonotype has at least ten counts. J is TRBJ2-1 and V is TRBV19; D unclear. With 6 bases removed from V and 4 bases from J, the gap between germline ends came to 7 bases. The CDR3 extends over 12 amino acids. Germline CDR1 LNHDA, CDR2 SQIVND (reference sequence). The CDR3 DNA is TGTGCCAGTAGCCCAGCGTACAATGAGCAGTTCTTC. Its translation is CASSPAYNEQFF. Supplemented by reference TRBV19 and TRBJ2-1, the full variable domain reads DGGITQSPKYLFRKEGQNVTLSCEQNLNHDAMYWYRQDPGQGLRLIYYSQIVNDFQKGDIAEGYSVSREKKESFPLTVTSAQKNPTAFYLCASSPAYNEQFFGPGTRLTVL.

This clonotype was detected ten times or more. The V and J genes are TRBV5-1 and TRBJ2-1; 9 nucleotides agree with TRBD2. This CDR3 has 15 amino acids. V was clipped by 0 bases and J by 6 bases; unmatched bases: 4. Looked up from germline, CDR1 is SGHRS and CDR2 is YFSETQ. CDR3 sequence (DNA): TGCGCCAGCAGCTTGGTAGGGACTAGCTTCAATGAGCAGTTCTTC. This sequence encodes CASSLVGTSFNEQFF.

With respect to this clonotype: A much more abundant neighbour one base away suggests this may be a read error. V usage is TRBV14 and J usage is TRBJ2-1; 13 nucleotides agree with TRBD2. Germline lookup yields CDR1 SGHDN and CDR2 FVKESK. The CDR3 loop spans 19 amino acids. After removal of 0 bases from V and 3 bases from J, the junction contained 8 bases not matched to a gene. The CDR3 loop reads CASSQDETTSGGYYNEQFF. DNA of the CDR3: TGTGCCAGCAGCCAAGATGAGACGACTAGCGGGGGGTACTACAATGAGCAGTTCTTC.

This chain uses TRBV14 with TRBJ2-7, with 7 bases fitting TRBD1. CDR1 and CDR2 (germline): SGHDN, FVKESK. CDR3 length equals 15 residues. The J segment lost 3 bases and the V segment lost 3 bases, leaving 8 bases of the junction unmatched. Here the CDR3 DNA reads TGTGCCAGCAGCCATATAAACGGACAGGACTACGAGCAGTACTTC. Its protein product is CASSHINGQDYEQYF.

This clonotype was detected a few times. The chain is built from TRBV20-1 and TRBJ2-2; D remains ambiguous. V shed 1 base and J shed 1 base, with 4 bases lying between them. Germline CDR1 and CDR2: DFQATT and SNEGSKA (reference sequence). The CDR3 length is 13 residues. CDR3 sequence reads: CSARARNTGELFF. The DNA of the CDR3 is TGCAGTGCTAGAGCTAGGAACACCGGGGAGCTGTTTTTT.

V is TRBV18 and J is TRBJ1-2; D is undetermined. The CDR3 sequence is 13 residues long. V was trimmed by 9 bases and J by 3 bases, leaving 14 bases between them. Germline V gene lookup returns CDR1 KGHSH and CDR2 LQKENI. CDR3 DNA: TGTGCCAGTCGTGGTTTCTCGGACTATGGCTACACCTTC. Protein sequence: CASRGFSDYGYTF.